This TCR beta chain was observed in a study of blood T cell repertoires in COVID-19. Study-level information: Acute and convalescent COVID-19 specimens originated in the United States, Italy and Spain. The cDNA or gDNA used as material had been derived from T cells, B-cell-depleted T cells, or PBMCs.

Those enrolled, adults aged roughly 18 to 90 years, came from about two dozen US areas. Profiled with immunoSEQ multiplex PCR; TCRdb holds only in-frame clones, not every one. The data hold approximately 300,000 clones, with roughly 89% observed a single time. This clone appeared a few times. This CDR3 comprises 16 residues. Trimming cost V 2 bases and J 4 bases; bases outside gene matches: 6. Germline-derived CDR1 and CDR2 are SGHRS and YFSETQ. The chain has TRBV5-1 and TRBJ2-6, with TRBD2 matching 7 bases. The sample was PBMCs or T cells enriched from blood (not recorded which). The clonotype was recovered from a woman aged 18-29 years with acute COVID-19. The CDR3 DNA reads TGCGCCAGCAGCTTCGAGCGGGGTGGCGGGGCCAACGTCCTGACTTTC. Encoded protein: CASSFERGGGANVLTF.